The 32 T cell receptor beta chains below come from one sample, sequenced in a study of T-cell reconstitution after alpha-beta-depleted transplantation in children. Preparation of the TCRbeta library used unique molecular identifiers. Using its own MiXCR run on the PCR reads, TCRdb lists one record per CDR3 protein. The repertoire has 450,000 to 550,000 distinct CDR3 sequences, about an eighth of them found once; the top ten carry 14%. Source: PBMCs, mostly from graft donor cells, taken 180 days after TCRalphabeta/CD19-depleted stem cell transplant. All receptors derive from a female patient aged 2-10 years who had a stem cell transplant for aplastic anemia, so the T cells may come from the graft donor.

The V and J genes are TRBV7-3 and TRBJ2-5; 7 bases are a match to TRBD2. Trimming cost V 2 bases and J 1 base; bases outside gene matches: 4. The CDR3 has 15 amino acids. Germline V gene data show CDR1 as SGHTA and CDR2 as FQGTGA. The CDR3, as DNA: TGTGCCAGCAGCTTACGGGGGGAAGGCCAAGAGACCCAGTACTTC. Translation gives CASSLRGEGQETQYF.

This clonotype was seen a handful of times. This chain connects TRBV20-1 to TRBJ1-5; unclear D gene. Germline lookup yields CDR1 DFQATT and CDR2 SNEGSKA (reference sequence). The CDR3 runs to 18 residues. V was shortened by 0 bases and J by 6 bases, with 24 bases between the two germline ends. CDR3 residues: CSARDFRVLGGRGQPQHF. The CDR3, as DNA: TGCAGTGCTAGAGATTTTAGGGTCCTTGGAGGCAGAGGTCAGCCCCAGCATTTT.

This clonotype has at least ten counts. The chain recombines TRBV12-3 or TRBV12-4 with TRBJ1-1; D call uncertain. The V and J ends lost 2 bases and 1 base respectively, with 11 bases between them. The CDR3 consists of 15 residues. The CDR3: CASSLNGGGNTEAFF. The DNA for the CDR3 is TGTGCCAGCAGTTTAAATGGAGGCGGGAACACTGAAGCTTTCTTT.

The V gene is TRBV6-5, the J gene TRBJ2-2; 9 nucleotides line up with TRBD1. V trimming: 1 base; J trimming: 5 bases; junction bases outside the gene matches: 14. Per germline, CDR1 MNHEY and CDR2 SVGAGI. CDR3 length equals 19 residues. CDR3 nucleotide sequence: TGTGCCAGCAGTTACTTTTACTGGCCGGGACAGGGCCCAACCGGGGAGCTGTTTTTT. Protein: CASSYFYWPGQGPTGELFF.

This chain connects TRBV7-2 to TRBJ2-5, with TRBD2 matching 7 bases. Germline V gene sequence: CDR1 SGHTA, CDR2 FQGNSA. This CDR3 region has 15 residues. V trimming: 0 bases; J trimming: 1 base; junction bases outside the gene matches: 2. The CDR3 nucleotides read TGTGCCAGCAGCTTAGCAGGGACTACCCAAGAGACCCAGTACTTC. Translation: CASSLAGTTQETQYF.

The J gene is TRBJ2-2, the V gene TRBV4-2; the match to TRBD2 covers 8 bases. Germline trimming cut 9 bases from V and 7 bases from J; bases unmatched to any gene: 7. CDR3 length: 13 residues. Germline assignment: CDR1 LGHNA and CDR2 YNFKEQ. CDR3 in DNA: TGTGCCAGGGGCCGGGGGGGTAACGGGGAGCTGTTTTTT. Translating gives CARGRGGNGELFF.

This clonotype is a singleton in its sample. The chain couples TRBV5-6 to TRBJ2-1, with 7 bases fitting TRBD2. Germline lookup yields CDR1 SGHDT and CDR2 YYEEEE. V dropped 3 bases and J dropped 5; count of bases not matched to a gene: 14. This CDR3 comprises 17 residues. CDR3 bases: TGTGCCAGCAGCTCCAGATATCGGACTAGTTGGGACAATGAGCAGTTCTTC. It yields the protein CASSSRYRTSWDNEQFF.

This clonotype has just a few counts. This sequence joins TRBV12-3 or TRBV12-4 and TRBJ1-5; a possible D gene is TRBD1 (5 bases). The length of the CDR3 is 13 residues. V was trimmed by 7 bases and J by 6 bases, leaving 13 bases between them. The CDR3 region has the DNA TGTGCCAGCACGGGGGAGGGCTCTCAGCCCCAGCATTTT. Translation: CASTGEGSQPQHF.

In this sample, this clonotype turned up a few times. This CDR3 is CASSPRTDYEQYF. CDR3 coding DNA: TGTGCCAGCAGTCCCAGGACAGACTACGAGCAGTACTTC. The chain carries TRBV28 and TRBJ2-7, with a possible D match to TRBD1 (6 bases). CDR3 size: 13 residues. Trimming shortened V by 5 bases and J by 3 bases, and 11 bases separated the two germline ends. Germline assignment: CDR1 MDHEN and CDR2 SYDVKM.

The V and J genes are TRBV20-1 and TRBJ2-3; TRBD2 agrees at 7 bases. This CDR3 has 13 amino acids. With 5 bases clipped from V and 2 bases from J, the junction kept 4 bases outside the gene matches. Germline V gene lookup returns CDR1 DFQATT and CDR2 SNEGSKA (reference sequence). CDR3 nucleotides: TGCAGTGCTGCCCGGGACTACACAGATACGCAGTATTTT. This translates into CSAARDYTDTQYF.

This clonotype was counted ten times or more. This chain connects TRBV14 to TRBJ1-2, with no clear D. The V and J ends lost 5 bases and 2 bases respectively, with 9 bases between them. In germline, CDR1 is SGHDN, CDR2 FVKESK. The CDR3 is 13 amino acids. The CDR3 reads CASSFSGNYGYTF. The CDR3 region has the DNA TGTGCCAGCAGCTTCAGCGGGAACTATGGCTACACCTTC.

This clonotype showed up many times. One junction end does not reproduce the germline sequence, and a read error may be involved. The V gene is TRBV5-1, the J gene TRBJ1-1; the D gene is possibly TRBD1 (5 bases). The CDR3 consists of 15 residues. The V gene's germline CDR1 is SGHRS and CDR2 YFSETQ. CDR3 region: CASSLPGTVNTEAFF. The CDR3 DNA is TGTGCCAGCAGTTTACCCGGGACTGTGAACACTGAAGCTTTCTTT.

V is TRBV7-2 and J is TRBJ1-5; D is possibly TRBD1 (6 bases). V lost 4 bases, J lost 10 bases, and 14 bases lay in between. Looked up from germline, CDR1 is SGHTA and CDR2 is FQGNSA. The CDR3 has 13 residues. The CDR3 here is CASSSYGQSPQHF. The CDR3 nucleotides read TGTGCCAGCAGCTCGTACGGACAGTCACCCCAGCATTTT.

Regarding this clonotype: This likely comes from a read error, as the CDR3 has no conserved phenylalanine or tryptophan at its end. This chain joins TRBV3-1 and TRBJ2-1, with 11 bases matching TRBD2. The CDR3 is made up of 14 amino acids. Trimming at V came to 3 bases and at J to 6 bases, leaving 1 base not matched to a gene. Per the germline V gene, CDR1 is LGHDT and CDR2 is YNNKEL (reference sequence). The CDR3, as DNA: TGTGCCAGCAGCCAGGGACTAGCGGCCAATGAGCAGTTCTCC. Encoded protein: CASSQGLAANEQFS.

The gene calls are TRBV3-1 and TRBJ2-7; 7 nucleotides match TRBD2. Trimming removed 4 bases from V and 1 base from J; junction bases left unmatched: 19. Germline V gene sequence: CDR1 LGHDT, CDR2 YNNKEL (reference sequence). The CDR3 is 19 residues long. The CDR3 loop reads CASSPLLVAGSLFSYEQYF. CDR3 bases: TGTGCCAGCAGCCCACTTCTCGTAGCGGGTTCGCTGTTTTCCTACGAGCAGTACTTC.

The rearrangement joins TRBV7-7 to TRBJ2-1; 9 bases are shared with TRBD2. The germline V gene encodes CDR1 SSHAT and CDR2 FNYEAQ (reference sequence). This CDR3 is 15 amino acids long. Germline trimming cut 1 base from V and 7 bases from J; bases unmatched to any gene: 5. CDR3 in amino acids: CASSLVLAGRNEQFF. In DNA form, the CDR3 reads TGTGCCAGCAGCTTAGTCCTAGCGGGACGGAATGAGCAGTTCTTC. Supplemented by reference TRBV7-7 and TRBJ2-1, the full variable domain reads GAGVSQSPRYKVTKRGQDVTLRCDPISSHATLYWYQQALGQGPEFLTYFNYEAQPDKSGLPSDRFSAERPEGSISTLTIQRTEQRDSAMYRCASSLVLAGRNEQFFGPGTRLTVL.

In its sample, this clonotype was seen a few times. This chain uses TRBV24-1 with TRBJ2-1; 8 bases fit TRBD1. Trimming removed 4 bases from V and 5 bases from J; junction bases left unmatched: 12. The CDR3 has 17 amino acids. The germline V gene encodes CDR1 KGHDR and CDR2 SFDVKD. CDR3 protein: CATSDQGAGLRDNEQFF. In DNA, the CDR3 is TGTGCCACCAGTGACCAGGGGGCGGGTCTCAGGGACAATGAGCAGTTCTTC.

The chain couples TRBV2 to TRBJ1-1, with TRBD1 matching over 8 bases. CDR1 and CDR2 (germline): SNHLY, FYNNEI. CDR3 size: 13 residues. V was pared by 6 bases and J by 4 bases, with 4 bases of the junction left unmatched. CDR3 amino acids: CASSRGPVTEAFF. For the CDR3, the DNA is TGTGCCAGCAGCAGGGGGCCCGTCACTGAAGCTTTCTTT. The whole variable domain, remainder taken from reference TRBV2 and TRBJ1-1, is EPEVTQTPSHQVTQMGQEVILRCVPISNHLYFYWYRQILGQKVEFLVSFYNNEISEKSEIFDDQFSVERPDGSNFTLKIRSTKLEDSAMYFCASSRGPVTEAFFGQGTRLTVV.

This clonotype was found a few times. This chain links TRBV4-3 with TRBJ1-6, with 9 bases fitting TRBD1. This CDR3 has 15 amino acids. V lost 2 bases, J lost 11 bases, and 7 bases stayed unmatched. Germline V gene data show CDR1 as LGHNA and CDR2 as YSLEER. This CDR3 reads CASSQTGTGRPPLHF. The DNA for the CDR3 is TGCGCCAGCAGCCAAACCGGGACAGGGCGTCCACCCCTCCACTTT.

This clonotype was counted a few times. The chain employs TRBV25-1 and TRBJ1-4; no firm D call. This CDR3 is 18 amino acids long. CDR1 is MGHDK, CDR2 SYGVNS, per germline. V dropped 4 bases and J dropped 0 bases, with 18 bases sitting between them. The CDR3 sequence: CASSGQPNLFATNEKLFF. Written as DNA, the CDR3 is TGTGCCAGCAGTGGACAACCCAACCTTTTCGCAACTAATGAAAAACTGTTTTTT.

There are a few counts of this clonotype. The J gene is TRBJ1-5, the V gene TRBV7-2, with TRBD1 matching over 8 bases. V trimming: 3 bases; J trimming: 5 bases; junction bases outside the gene matches: 6. Germline CDR1 is SGHTA and CDR2 is FQGNSA. There are 15 residues in the CDR3. The CDR3 DNA follows: TGTGCCAGCAGCTTTGGACAGGGAGCCCATCAGCCCCAGCATTTT. Translating gives CASSFGQGAHQPQHF.

The sample holds many counts of this clonotype. This rearrangement joins TRBV5-1 to TRBJ2-1; D remains unclear. Deletions cut 2 bases from V and 1 base from J, with 10 bases between. CDR1 and CDR2 from the germline V gene are SGHRS and YFSETQ. The length of the CDR3 is 15 residues. In DNA, the CDR3 is TGCGCCAGCAGCTTTGATACTCCTTCCTACAATGAGCAGTTCTTC. Translation: CASSFDTPSYNEQFF.

This clonotype was seen only a few times. The chain uses TRBV28 and TRBJ2-7; 9 bases line up with TRBD2. The CDR3 is made up of 17 amino acids. CDR1 is MDHEN and CDR2 is SYDVKM in the germline V gene. Germline trimming cut 3 bases from V and 7 bases from J; bases unmatched to any gene: 16. Here the CDR3 reads CASSLRSPAGGWWEQYF. The CDR3, as DNA: TGTGCCAGCAGTTTGCGGTCTCCAGCGGGAGGCTGGTGGGAGCAGTACTTC.

The chain employs TRBV12-3 or TRBV12-4 and TRBJ2-1, with 9 nucleotides matching TRBD2. V was pared by 8 bases and J by 2 bases, with 4 bases of the junction left unmatched. The length of the CDR3 is 14 residues. CDR3 sequence reads: CASQTSGTYNEQFF. DNA for the CDR3: TGTGCCAGCCAGACTAGCGGAACCTACAATGAGCAGTTCTTC.

The chain couples TRBV29-1 to TRBJ1-2; D is perhaps TRBD1 (5 bases). CDR1 and CDR2 (germline): SQVTM, ANQGSEA. CDR3 size: 14 residues. The V gene lost 7 bases and the J gene lost 6 bases, with 21 bases spanning the gap. CDR3 sequence: CSATGTEMAHGYTF. As DNA, the CDR3 is TGCAGCGCTACCGGGACCGAAATGGCCCATGGCTACACCTTC.

The gene calls are TRBV9 and TRBJ2-1, with 10 bases that match TRBD2. Per germline, CDR1 SGDLS and CDR2 YYNGEE. The CDR3 is 14 amino acids. J lost 8 bases, V lost 1 base, and 3 bases had no gene match. DNA for the CDR3: TGTGCCAGCAGCGTAATGAGCGGGAGGGATGAGCAGTTCTTC. Encoded protein: CASSVMSGRDEQFF.

Only a few counts were recorded for this clonotype. This chain connects TRBV7-9 to TRBJ2-1, with unresolved D. V gave up 3 bases and J gave up 9 bases, with 18 bases separating them. The CDR3 is 15 residues long. Germline V lookup: CDR1 SEHNR, CDR2 FQNEAQ (reference sequence). The CDR3 sequence is CASSFRVSEGGEQFF. CDR3 bases: TGTGCCAGCAGCTTCCGGGTCTCAGAAGGCGGTGAGCAGTTCTTC.

V is TRBV14 and J is TRBJ1-1; D call uncertain. V was pared by 8 bases and J by 8 bases, with 18 bases between. Germline lookup yields CDR1 SGHDN and CDR2 FVKESK. The CDR3 totals 13 residues. The CDR3 spells CASARSPILEAFF. In DNA form, the CDR3 reads TGTGCCAGCGCCAGGTCCCCGATCCTCGAAGCTTTCTTT.

This clonotype was counted between two and nine times. The V and J genes are TRBV5-6 and TRBJ2-4; 9 bases line up with TRBD2. V shed 4 bases and J 0 bases; nucleotides not matched to a gene: 2. The CDR3 is 15 residues long. Germline values: CDR1 SGHDT, CDR2 YYEEEE. CDR3 sequence reads: CASSRLAVAKNIQYF. The CDR3, as DNA: TGTGCCAGCAGCCGACTAGCGGTAGCCAAAAACATTCAGTACTTC.

The chain recombines TRBV5-1 with TRBJ1-5; D is undetermined. Per germline, CDR1 SGHRS and CDR2 YFSETQ. The CDR3 runs 15 residues. The V and J ends lost 1 base and 0 bases respectively, with 8 bases between them. CDR3 coding DNA: TGCGCCAGCAGCTTGCACGAGGATAGCAATCAGCCCCAGCATTTT. It encodes CASSLHEDSNQPQHF.

Only a few counts were recorded for this clonotype. The chain carries TRBV5-1 and TRBJ2-2, with TRBD1 identical over 8 bases. The ends lost 5 bases at V and 2 bases at J; junction bases unmatched: 5. CDR1 and CDR2 from the germline V gene are SGHRS and YFSETQ. The CDR3 is 15 amino acids. The CDR3 nucleotides are TGCGCCAGCAGGCCAGGGGGCACAAACACCGGGGAGCTGTTTTTT. It codes for CASRPGGTNTGELFF.

This clonotype was seen a few times. This chain joins TRBV28 and TRBJ2-7; D possibly corresponds to TRBD1 (7 bases). The length of the CDR3 is 16 residues. Trimming took off 2 bases at V and 1 base at J, with 15 bases between the two ends. The V gene's germline CDR1 is MDHEN and CDR2 SYDVKM. CDR3 loop: CASSLEDREESYEQYF. The CDR3 nucleotides are TGTGCCAGCAGTTTAGAAGACAGGGAGGAATCCTACGAGCAGTACTTC.